Below, one TCR beta chain is given with its context. This sample stems from a study of blood T cell repertoires in COVID-19. On the study more broadly: COVID-19 samples collected from the United States, Italy and Spain covered acute and convalescent phases. The cDNA or gDNA used as material had been derived from T cells, B-cell-depleted T cells, or PBMCs.

As processed by the authors: Counts of nucleated cells, estimated from reference gene primer amplification, were obtained. Libraries were prepared by immunoSEQ multiplex PCR; TCRdb keeps only in-frame clonotypes and omits some of them. That table gives V, J and clone size, and the DNA gave D and trimming. The data show roughly 250,000 clones, roughly 80% seen once. Trimming took off 10 bases at V and 3 bases at J, with 15 bases between the two ends. CDR1 and CDR2 from the germline V gene are MNHEY and SVGAGI. The CDR3 consists of 13 residues. Sequenced material: peripheral blood. This chain uses TRBV6-5 with TRBJ1-1; D is ambiguous. This receptor was identified in a woman in her forties with active or convalescent COVID-19. The CDR3 region has the DNA TGTGCCACCACGAGAGGGCCCGACACTGAAGCTTTCTTT. This encodes CATTRGPDTEAFF.